This T cell receptor beta chain stems from a study of response to subunit inactivated influenza vaccine. Study results and limitations: New T cells are recruited in small numbers by each seasonal influenza vaccination, according to the authors' suggestion.

This clonotype was counted only a few times. What it recognizes is unknown. In TCRdb, the RT-PCR reads were re-called with MiXCR into one record per CDR3 protein. The profile shows about 780,000 distinct CDR3 sequences, roughly 20% of them singletons. The CDR3 runs to 12 residues. Germline V gene data show CDR1 as MNHEY and CDR2 as SVGAGI. V lost 8 bases and J lost 2; bases outside the gene matches: 1. The sequence was obtained from a man aged 50-59 years who received an inactivated influenza vaccine. Material: PBMCs from blood, obtained about 5 days after vaccination. This chain connects TRBV6-5 to TRBJ2-3; the match to TRBD2 covers 7 bases. In DNA form, the CDR3 reads TGTGCCAGCGGGAGGGCCACAGATACGCAGTATTTT. Translation gives CASGRATDTQYF.